Shown below are 7 T cell receptor beta chains from a single sample sequenced in a study of blood T cell repertoires in COVID-19. Repertoires were generated with immunoSEQ multiplex PCR, while TCRdb's copy carries only in-frame clones and drops some. The sample has around 200,000 clones; around 82% are singletons. The specimen sequenced was peripheral blood. The receptors originated from an elderly woman with acute or convalescent COVID-19.

This clone was recorded only once. The CDR3 region has the DNA TGTGCCAGCAGCCGCGCCGCAGGGAGGAATGAGCAGTTCTTC. Translation: CASSRAAGRNEQFF. The V and J genes are TRBV7-3 and TRBJ2-1, with D maybe TRBD2 (6 bases). The V end was cut by 5 bases, the J end by 7 bases, with 15 bases between. CDR3 length: 14 residues. CDR1 is SGHTA and CDR2 is FQGTGA in the germline V gene.

The gene calls are TRBV6-2 or TRBV6-3 and TRBJ1-2; D is ambiguous. V was cut by 6 bases and J by 3 bases, with 17 bases left in between. Germline V lookup: CDR1 MNHEY, CDR2 SVGEGT. The length of the CDR3 is 15 residues. The chain's CDR3 is CASSRPGRADYGYTF. The CDR3 nucleotides read TGTGCCAGCAGCCGCCCCGGGAGGGCGGACTATGGCTACACCTTC.

DNA of the CDR3: TGTGCCAGCAGCTTGGAAGGGGCCTACACCTTC. Translated, it gives CASSLEGAYTF. The V gene is TRBV5-6, the J gene TRBJ1-2; TRBD1 is a possible D gene (5 bases). The CDR3 contains 11 residues. CDR1 is SGHDT and CDR2 is YYEEEE in the germline V gene. The germline V and J ends were trimmed by 0 bases and 10 bases, with 7 bases remaining between them.

This chain connects TRBV6-5 to TRBJ1-1; possibly TRBD1 for D (5 bases). This CDR3 is built from 15 residues. Germline-derived CDR1 and CDR2 are MNHEY and SVGAGI. The V gene lost 9 bases and the J gene lost 1 base, with 18 bases spanning the gap. The chain's CDR3 is CASRPGGIPNTEAFF. DNA for the CDR3: TGTGCCAGTCGCCCGGGGGGGATTCCGAACACTGAAGCTTTCTTT.

The chain recombines TRBV6-2 or TRBV6-3 with TRBJ2-2; weak D call: TRBD2 (5 bases). This CDR3 has 13 amino acids. Germline assignment: CDR1 MNHEY and CDR2 SVGEGT. Trimming shortened V by 7 bases and J by 6 bases, and 12 bases separated the two germline ends. The CDR3 DNA reads as TGTGCCAGCACCCCCGGACTGCCCGGGGAGCTGTTTTTT. Translated: CASTPGLPGELFF.

This sequence joins TRBV2 and TRBJ2-7; 10 bases map to TRBD2. V shed 1 base, J shed 0 bases, and the junction held 3 bases outside the gene matches. This CDR3 spans 16 amino acids. Looked up from germline, CDR1 is SNHLY and CDR2 is FYNNEI. In nucleotides, the CDR3 is TGTGCCAGCAGTGAAGGGACTAGCGGTTACTCCTACGAGCAGTACTTC. It codes for CASSEGTSGYSYEQYF.

This chain links TRBV7-3 with TRBJ2-1; possibly TRBD2 for D (6 bases). The V end lost 0 bases, the J end lost 5 bases, and 11 bases lay between the germline ends. In germline, CDR1 is SGHTA, CDR2 FQGTGA. CDR3 length: 15 residues. The CDR3 reads CASSLTSGGHNEQFF. The CDR3, as DNA: TGTGCCAGCAGCTTAACTAGCGGAGGACACAATGAGCAGTTCTTC.